The clone carrying this T cell receptor (beta chain) came up a few times. Germline V CDR1 and CDR2: SGHTA, FQGTGA. The CDR3 runs to 14 residues. The V end was cut by 5 bases, the J end by 5 bases, with 14 bases between. Those enrolled in Seattle joined during active infection and were followed longitudinally afterward. This entry is derived from a study of blood T cell repertoires in COVID-19. The assay was immunoSEQ multiplex PCR, and TCRdb's table has in-frame clones only and misses some. Among under 200,000 clones listed, roughly 81% were seen once. The sequenced sample consisted of peripheral blood. The V call is TRBV7-3, the J call TRBJ2-3; tentatively, D is TRBD2 (6 bases). The origin of this receptor is a woman of 80 years or more with COVID-19, enrolled during active disease. The CDR3 loop is CASSPAGTQDTQYF. The CDR3 nucleotides are TGTGCCAGCAGCCCCGCGGGGACCCAAGATACGCAGTATTTT. Filled out from reference TRBV7-3 and TRBJ2-3, the complete variable domain reads GAGVSQTPSNKVTEKGKYVELRCDPISGHTALYWYRQSLGQGPEFLIYFQGTGAADDSGLPNDRFFAVRPEGSVSTLKIQRTERGDSAVYLCASSPAGTQDTQYFGPGTRLTVL.